One and the same sample provided the 22 T cell receptor beta chains below, sequenced in a study of T-cell memory formation after mild COVID-19. TCRdb re-derived calls from the 5' RACE reads in MiXCR, one entry per CDR3 protein. The sample carries 450,000 to 650,000 distinct CDR3 sequences, around 21% recorded once. Sequenced input: PBMCs or a T cell subset sorted from them (not recorded which). The receptors here all came from an adult woman who had mild COVID-19 (a few samples of this study predate the infection). Cell type and time point are not known.

The chain has TRBV7-8 and TRBJ1-6, with D uncertain. Germline values: CDR1 SGHVS, CDR2 FQNEAQ. The CDR3 consists of 10 residues. Trimming removed 6 bases at V and 9 bases at J, with 3 bases between. The CDR3 loop reads CASRSSPLHF. The CDR3 DNA follows: TGTGCCAGCAGGAGTTCACCCCTCCACTTT.

The table lists this clonotype with a few counts. The gene calls are TRBV6-5 and TRBJ2-1; TRBD2 aligns across 13 bases. CDR1 is MNHEY, CDR2 SVGAGI, per germline. V was clipped by 6 bases and J by 7 bases; unmatched bases: 12. The CDR3 sequence is 17 residues long. This chain's CDR3 is CASSSLPLTSGRNEQFF. The CDR3 region has the DNA TGTGCCAGCAGCTCTCTCCCTTTGACTAGCGGGAGGAATGAGCAGTTCTTC.

This clonotype was counted only a few times. The chain couples TRBV20-1 to TRBJ2-3, with 9 bases lining up with TRBD2. The CDR3 is 15 residues long. Germline lookup yields CDR1 DFQATT and CDR2 SNEGSKA (reference sequence). V lost 0 bases, J lost 5 bases, and 6 bases stayed unmatched. The CDR3 coding sequence is TGCAGTGCTAGAGATCGGGGACTAGCCGGAGATACGCAGTATTTT. Residues: CSARDRGLAGDTQYF.

This clonotype occurred a few times. The chain employs TRBV12-3 or TRBV12-4 and TRBJ2-7; 7 nucleotides match TRBD2. V lost 6 bases to trimming and J lost 5 bases; unmatched junction nucleotides: 10. The CDR3 runs 14 residues. The CDR3 spells CASRWTSNPHEQYF. The CDR3 nucleotides are TGTGCCAGCAGATGGACTAGTAACCCCCACGAGCAGTACTTC.

This clonotype was observed a few times. The rearrangement links TRBV20-1 to TRBJ2-7; D gene uncertain. V shed 0 bases and J shed 4 bases, with 10 bases lying between them. Germline V lookup: CDR1 DFQATT, CDR2 SNEGSKA (reference sequence). There are 13 residues in the CDR3. The CDR3 bases are TGCAGTGCTAGAGATAATTCCGCTTACGAGCAGTACTTC. As protein: CSARDNSAYEQYF.

This rearrangement joins TRBV7-9 to TRBJ2-7, with 12 positions matching TRBD2. Germline trimming cut 2 bases from V and 3 bases from J; bases unmatched to any gene: 5. CDR3 length equals 16 residues. Germline assignment: CDR1 SEHNR and CDR2 FQNEAQ (reference sequence). CDR3: CASSLFLGLAGYEQYF. DNA of the CDR3: TGTGCCAGCAGCTTATTTCTGGGACTAGCGGGCTACGAGCAGTACTTC.

This clonotype was picked up one time. The chain employs TRBV6-6 and TRBJ2-5, with D tentatively TRBD1 (6 bases). Germline CDR1 and CDR2: MNHNY and SVGAGI (reference sequence). V lost 5 bases and J lost 1, with 14 bases in between. This CDR3 comprises 15 residues. CDR3 coding DNA: TGTGCCAGCAGTCCGGACAGAAGCCGCCAAGAGACCCAGTACTTC. It translates to CASSPDRSRQETQYF.

This clonotype was counted between two and nine times. The rearrangement links TRBV11-2 to TRBJ2-5, with 7 positions matching TRBD1. The CDR3 runs to 16 residues. CDR1 is SGHAT and CDR2 is FQNNGV in the germline V gene. Trimming removed 1 base from V and 1 base from J; junction bases left unmatched: 6. The CDR3 DNA reads TGTGCCAGCAGCTTAGTAGGGGACAGACCCCAAGAGACCCAGTACTTC. Its protein is CASSLVGDRPQETQYF.

V is TRBV5-8 and J is TRBJ2-1; 8 nucleotides agree with TRBD2. V trimming: 7 bases; J trimming: 7 bases; junction bases outside the gene matches: 7. The CDR3 runs to 13 residues. From germline, CDR1 is SGHTS and CDR2 YDEGEE. CDR3 amino acids: CASRAGGGNEQFF. The DNA of the CDR3 is TGTGCCAGCCGGGCTGGCGGGGGGAATGAGCAGTTCTTC.

The chain couples TRBV7-8 to TRBJ1-2; possibly TRBD1 for D (6 bases). The CDR3 is 14 residues long. Deletions cut 2 bases from V and 5 bases from J, with 12 bases between. Germline lookup yields CDR1 SGHVS and CDR2 FQNEAQ. DNA of the CDR3: TGTGCCAGCAGCTTATGGGTGGGGGCTTATGGCTACACCTTC. It translates to CASSLWVGAYGYTF.

A few counts support this clonotype. The V and J genes are TRBV9 and TRBJ2-5, with D possibly being TRBD1 or TRBD2 (6 bases each). This CDR3 is 14 amino acids long. Trimming took off 3 bases at V and 6 bases at J, with 15 bases between the two ends. Germline V lookup: CDR1 SGDLS, CDR2 YYNGEE. CDR3 residues: CASSEGGFGQTQYF. In nucleotides, the CDR3 is TGTGCCAGCAGCGAAGGGGGGTTCGGACAGACCCAGTACTTC.

V usage is TRBV6-2 or TRBV6-3 and J usage is TRBJ2-2, with D hard to call. V lost 2 bases and J 0 bases, leaving 4 bases between the germline ends. The CDR3 is 14 residues long. CDR1 and CDR2 from the germline V gene are MNHEY and SVGEGT. The chain's CDR3 is CASSYITNTGELFF. CDR3 nucleotides: TGTGCCAGCAGTTACATTACGAACACCGGGGAGCTGTTTTTT.

The chain has TRBV11-2 and TRBJ2-3, with D possibly being TRBD2 (6 bases). The germline V and J ends were trimmed by 6 bases and 2 bases, with 15 bases remaining between them. The CDR3 sequence is 15 residues long. Germline CDR1 is SGHAT and CDR2 is FQNNGV. CDR3 bases: TGTGCCAGCAGTCCGGGGTGGGGGGACACAGATACGCAGTATTTT. As protein: CASSPGWGDTDTQYF.

This chain joins TRBV6-5 and TRBJ1-1; no clear D. This CDR3 is built from 11 residues. V was pared by 1 base and J by 7 bases, with 4 bases between. The germline V gene encodes CDR1 MNHEY and CDR2 SVGAGI. In DNA form, the CDR3 reads TGTGCCAGCAGTTACTATGGTGAAGCTTTCTTT. Translated, it gives CASSYYGEAFF.

J is TRBJ2-7 and V is TRBV7-2; D is possibly TRBD2 (6 bases). CDR3 length equals 16 residues. Per the germline V gene, CDR1 is SGHTA and CDR2 is FQGNSA. V gave up 4 bases and J gave up 7 bases, with 23 bases separating them. The CDR3, as DNA: TGTGCCAGCAGCTCAACCGGGGTAGCGGCAATTGGTGAGCAGTACTTC. Translated, it gives CASSSTGVAAIGEQYF. Using reference TRBV7-2 and TRBJ2-7 for the parts outside the CDR3, the full variable domain is GAGVSQSPSNKVTEKGKDVELRCDPISGHTALYWYRQSLGQGLEFLIYFQGNSAPDKSGLPSDRFSAERTGGSVSTLTIQRTQQEDSAVYLCASSSTGVAAIGEQYFGPGTRLTVT.

The V and J genes are TRBV29-1 and TRBJ2-3; 7 bases map to TRBD1. Trimming removed 5 bases from V and 0 bases from J; junction bases left unmatched: 11. This CDR3 contains 16 residues. Germline CDR1 SQVTM, CDR2 ANQGSEA. CDR3 residues: CSVLKSGGSSTDTQYF. CDR3 coding DNA: TGCAGCGTTCTTAAATCAGGGGGTTCTAGCACAGATACGCAGTATTTT.

The chain has TRBV7-9 and TRBJ2-2; D unresolved. In germline, CDR1 is SEHNR, CDR2 FQNEAQ (reference sequence). Trimming took off 7 bases at V and 1 base at J, with 19 bases between the two ends. The CDR3 spans 17 residues. The CDR3 DNA reads TGTGCCAGCAAGAGCTTTGTGCTCAGACGGAACACCGGGGAGCTGTTTTTT. This codes for CASKSFVLRRNTGELFF.

This clonotype turned up a few times. V and J are TRBV20-1 and TRBJ2-7, with D possibly being TRBD2 (5 bases). Germline CDR1 and CDR2: DFQATT and SNEGSKA (reference sequence). Between the trimmed V and J ends, which lost 6 bases and 3 bases, there was a span of 12 bases. CDR3 length: 12 amino acids. The CDR3 loop is CSATTEGYEQYF. The CDR3 nucleotides read TGCAGTGCGACCACCGAGGGCTACGAGCAGTACTTC.

This clonotype occurred a few times. The V and J genes are TRBV27 and TRBJ1-4; D perhaps matches TRBD1 (5 bases). CDR3 size: 13 residues. Trimming shortened V by 2 bases and J by 7 bases, and 8 bases separated the two germline ends. Germline CDR1 is MNHEY and CDR2 is SMNVEV (reference sequence). CDR3 residues: CASSLQGSEKLFF. CDR3 in DNA: TGTGCCAGCAGTTTACAGGGATCTGAAAAACTGTTTTTT.

This sequence joins TRBV7-3 and TRBJ2-2; 9 nucleotides align to TRBD2. Germline V lookup: CDR1 SGHTA, CDR2 FQGTGA. Trimming took 5 bases from V and 5 from J; bases not matched to a gene: 6. This CDR3 region has 15 residues. The CDR3, as DNA: TGTGCCAGCAGCGCCGGGACTAGCCGGACCGGGGAGCTGTTTTTT. Protein sequence: CASSAGTSRTGELFF.

This clonotype was found a few times. CDR3 sequence reads: CASIGTVNSPLHF. The DNA for the CDR3 is TGTGCCAGCATCGGGACAGTTAATTCACCCCTCCACTTT. The chain couples TRBV6-1 to TRBJ1-6, with 7 bases that match TRBD1. The CDR3 sequence is 13 residues long. The V gene's germline CDR1 is MNHNS and CDR2 SASEGT. After removal of 7 bases from V and 6 bases from J, the junction contained 3 bases not matched to a gene.

The J gene is TRBJ2-5, the V gene TRBV2; TRBD2 aligns across 10 bases. This CDR3 has 16 residues. CDR1 SNHLY and CDR2 FYNNEI come from the germline V gene. With V trimmed by 7 bases and J by 2 bases, 10 bases remained unmatched. The CDR3 here is CASNAAGGPRQETQYF. Written as DNA, the CDR3 is TGTGCCAGCAATGCAGCGGGGGGGCCGAGGCAAGAGACCCAGTACTTC.